This T cell receptor beta chain stems from a study of beta chain features in type 1 diabetes. At the level of the study: All samples yielded around 98 million examined sorted cells. Study observations and caveats: Shorter TCRB CDR3s, moderately but significantly so, marked every one of the four CD4+ subsets in Type 1 diabetes patients.

As every portion of the isolated RNA was reverse transcribed, the sequencing read expressed TCRB transcripts. Generated by immunoSEQ multiplex PCR, the TCRdb table keeps only in-frame clones and is missing some. Altogether 600,000 to 700,000 clones are present, 12% being singletons, with the ten largest covering around 0.12%. Donors contributed one heparinised blood draw apiece, averaging approximately 100 mL. Purity above 95% was achieved in all sorted populations. Germline CDR1 and CDR2: MRHNA and SNTAGT. V lost 6 bases to trimming and J lost 2 bases; unmatched junction nucleotides: 11. The CDR3 is 16 amino acids. This clone was counted only a few times. Antigen unknown.

The clonotype was recovered from a man aged 30 to 45 with type 1 diabetes. Sequencing input: naive CD4+ T cells from blood. The chain recombines TRBV6-4 with TRBJ2-3, with 7 bases fitting TRBD2. Written as DNA, the CDR3 is TGTGCCAGCAGCCCATTCGAGCGGGGAGACACAGATACGCAGTATTTT. Amino acid sequence: CASSPFERGDTDTQYF.